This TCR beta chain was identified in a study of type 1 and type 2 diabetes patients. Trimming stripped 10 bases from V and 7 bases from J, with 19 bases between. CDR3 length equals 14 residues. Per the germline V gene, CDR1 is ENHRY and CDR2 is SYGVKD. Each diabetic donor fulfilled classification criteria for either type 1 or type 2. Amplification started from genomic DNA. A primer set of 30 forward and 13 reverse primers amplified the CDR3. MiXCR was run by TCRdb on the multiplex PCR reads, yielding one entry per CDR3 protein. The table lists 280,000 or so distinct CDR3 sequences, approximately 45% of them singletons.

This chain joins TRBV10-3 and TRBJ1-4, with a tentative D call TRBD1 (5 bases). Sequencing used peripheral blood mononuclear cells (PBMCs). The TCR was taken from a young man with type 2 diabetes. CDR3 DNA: TGTGCCAGCAGGGATCTCGGGACGGCTGAAAAACTGTTTTTT. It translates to CASRDLGTAEKLFF.